The clone carrying this T cell receptor (beta chain) was found a few times. As yet, its antigen is unknown. These data originate in a study of blood T cells in healthy people across ages. Germline V gene lookup returns CDR1 SGHTA and CDR2 FQGNSA. The CDR3 is made up of 14 amino acids. The V end was cut by 5 bases, the J end by 2 bases, with 10 bases between. Regarding the study as a whole: The recorded TCR beta diversity per million T cells decreased in a roughly linear manner with age. Strong correlation linked observed beta diversity and percent naive T cells. Diversity estimates from one million T cells were considered underestimates.

Using a J-beta primer mix together with a sample-barcoded 5' primer, a second PCR was run for about 6 to 11 cycles. Each CDR3 protein gets one entry after TCRdb re-called the 5' RACE reads with MiXCR. The data hold about 780,000 distinct CDR3 sequences, with 46% observed a single time. The authors isolated at least 6 million PBMCs per sample. The chain links TRBV7-2 to TRBJ2-1; no clear D. The sequencing input was blood. This receptor was obtained from a man older than 75 in good health. The CDR3: CASSADRAYNEQFF. Here the CDR3 DNA reads TGTGCCAGCAGCGCAGACCGGGCCTACAATGAGCAGTTCTTC.